This is a list of T cell receptor beta chains from one sample in a study of blood T cell repertoires in COVID-19. Assay: immunoSEQ multiplex PCR; the TCRdb copy retains only in-frame clones and omits some. The sample shows about 100,000 clones, roughly 84% of them seen only once. Sequenced material: peripheral blood. Every receptor here comes from a man aged 65 to 85 with active or convalescent COVID-19. The CDR3 runs from the conserved cysteine through the conserved F or W. The D gene is left open where the match is weak. Clone size is not always given. Where it is, it says once, few, many or a class for expanded clones.

TRBV19,.,TRBJ2-1,TRBD1,CASSIGQGGVNEQFF,TGTGCCAGTAGTATAGGACAGGGGGGTGTAAATGAGCAGTTCTTC
TRBV7-9,.,TRBJ1-3,.,CAILTGTFLSGNTIYF,TGTGCCATCTTAACCGGGACTTTCCTCTCTGGAAACACCATATATTTT
TRBV27,.,TRBJ2-5,.,CASSLTSFAGETQYF,TGTGCCAGCAGTTTGACCTCGTTTGCGGGGGAGACCCAGTACTTC
TRBV6-1,.,TRBJ1-1,.,CASSEGRRAPYTEAFF,TGTGCCAGCAGTGAGGGCCGGCGGGCCCCTTACACTGAAGCTTTCTTT
TRBV28,.,TRBJ1-2,.,CASSFRQGHYGYTF,TGTGCCAGCAGTTTTCGGCAGGGCCACTATGGCTACACCTTC
TRBV18,.,TRBJ1-5,TRBD1,CASSRGQGNQPQHF,TGTGCCAGCTCCCGAGGACAGGGGAATCAGCCCCAGCATTTT
TRBV6-6,.,TRBJ2-7,TRBD2,CASSGGTTYEQYF,TGTGCCAGCAGTGGAGGGACTACTTACGAGCAGTACTTC
TRBV6-5,.,TRBJ2-3,TRBD2,CASSYKRGGSEDTQYF,TGTGCCAGCAGTTACAAGCGGGGGGGCTCGGAAGATACGCAGTATTTT
TRBV11-2,.,TRBJ2-3,TRBD2,CASGSQRGSLTDTQYF,TGTGCCAGCGGATCACAGCGGGGGAGTCTCACAGATACGCAGTATTTT
TRBV19,.,TRBJ1-4,TRBD1,CASTRGLGEKLFF,TGTGCCAGTACCAGGGGGCTTGGTGAAAAACTGTTTTTT
TRBV18,.,TRBJ1-1,.,CASSVRSVTEAFF,TGTGCCAGCTCAGTTCGGTCGGTCACTGAAGCTTTCTTT
TRBV3-1/TRBV3-2,.,TRBJ2-7,TRBD1,CASSQVGTVKQYF,TGTGCCAGCAGCCAAGTTGGGACAGTAAAGCAGTACTTC
TRBV2,.,TRBJ2-7,TRBD1,CASSPDRGSGEQYF,TGTGCCAGCAGTCCGGACAGGGGGTCGGGCGAGCAGTACTTC
TRBV6-5,.,TRBJ2-3,TRBD2,CASLPGGASDTQYF,TGTGCCAGTCTTCCCGGGGGGGCCTCAGATACGCAGTATTTT
TRBV7-3,once,TRBJ2-5,.,CASSLGGLETQYF,TGTGCCAGCAGCTTAGGCGGACTAGAGACCCAGTACTTC
TRBV19,.,TRBJ1-4,.,CASSIGRSNEKLFF,TGTGCCAGTAGTATTGGGAGGTCTAATGAAAAACTGTTTTTT
TRBV29-1,.,TRBJ2-1,.,CSVESYNEQFF,TGCAGCGTTGAGTCTTACAATGAGCAGTTCTTC
TRBV20-1,.,TRBJ2-1,TRBD2,CSASILAGADEQFF,TGCAGTGCTAGTATACTAGCGGGGGCTGATGAGCAGTTCTTC
TRBV7-8,.,TRBJ1-1,.,CASTQGWSTEAFF,TGTGCCAGCACCCAGGGTTGGAGCACTGAAGCTTTCTTT
TRBV19,few,TRBJ1-5,.,CASSIDLSVQPQHF,TGTGCCAGTAGTATAGATCTTTCTGTTCAGCCCCAGCATTTT
TRBV19,.,TRBJ1-2,.,CASSIDGLLNYGYTF,TGTGCCAGTAGTATAGATGGGCTACTTAACTATGGCTACACCTTC
TRBV7-2,.,TRBJ1-5,.,CASSVDSDQPQHF,TGTGCCAGCAGCGTGGACAGTGATCAGCCCCAGCATTTT
TRBV6-5,.,TRBJ1-2,.,CASRRDFNYGYTF,TGTGCCAGCAGACGGGACTTTAACTATGGCTACACCTTC
TRBV24-1,.,TRBJ2-3,.,CATSDLSTVSSTDTQYF,TGTGCCACCAGTGATTTGTCGACAGTTTCTAGCACAGATACGCAGTATTTT
TRBV6-4,.,TRBJ2-3,.,CASSLQYSSTDTQYF,TGTGCCAGCAGTCTACAGTATTCTAGCACAGATACGCAGTATTTT
TRBV5-1,once,TRBJ1-6,.,CASSARAVQAGDSPLHF,TGCGCCAGCAGCGCGCGGGCCGTACAGGCGGGGGATTCACCCCTCCACTTT
TRBV28,.,TRBJ1-5,.,CASSRPDSQNQPQHF,TGTGCCAGCAGTCGTCCGGACAGCCAGAATCAGCCCCAGCATTTT
TRBV5-4,.,TRBJ2-1,TRBD2,CASSPSSGGLQGRSYNEQFF,TGTGCCAGCAGCCCCTCTAGCGGGGGTCTACAGGGGCGCTCCTACAATGAGCAGTTCTTC
TRBV7-3,.,TRBJ2-1,.,CASSLMAMTNFNEQFF,TGTGCCAGCAGCCTTATGGCGATGACAAACTTCAATGAGCAGTTCTTC
TRBV2,.,TRBJ1-1,TRBD1,CASTITGQPNTEAFF,TGTGCCAGCACTATAACGGGACAGCCGAACACTGAAGCTTTCTTT
TRBV11-2,.,TRBJ2-3,.,CASSSQRVSTDTQYF,TGTGCCAGCAGCTCCCAGCGGGTTAGCACAGATACGCAGTATTTT
TRBV7-5,.,TRBJ1-2,.,CARRSRGLGNYGYTF,TGTGCCAGAAGATCGAGGGGGTTAGGCAACTATGGCTACACCTTC
TRBV5-1,.,TRBJ2-2,TRBD1,CASSLGQGGNTGELFF,TGCGCCAGCAGCTTGGGACAGGGCGGTAACACCGGGGAGCTGTTTTTT
TRBV28,.,TRBJ1-1,.,CASSLPGLNTEAFF,TGTGCCAGCAGTTTACCGGGTCTTAACACTGAAGCTTTCTTT
TRBV19,.,TRBJ1-2,.,CASSILSQNYGYTF,TGTGCCAGTAGTATCCTTAGCCAAAACTATGGCTACACCTTC
TRBV18,.,TRBJ1-2,.,CASSPGQALNYGYTF,TGTGCCAGCTCACCGGGACAAGCCCTAAACTATGGCTACACCTTC
TRBV19,once,TRBJ1-4,.,CASSLPGVHSGEKLFF,TGTGCCAGTAGTCTCCCCGGGGTCCACTCGGGCGAAAAACTGTTTTTT
TRBV3-1/TRBV3-2,.,TRBJ1-1,TRBD1,CASSPGGEAFF,TGTGCCAGCAGCCCAGGGGGAGAGGCTTTCTTT
TRBV5-1,.,TRBJ2-3,TRBD1,CASSLTGQNTDTQYF,TGCGCCAGCAGCTTAACGGGACAGAACACAGATACGCAGTATTTT
TRBV5-1,.,TRBJ2-5,TRBD1,CASSSSQGARETQYF,TGCGCCAGCAGCTCCTCACAGGGGGCAAGAGAGACCCAGTACTTC
TRBV30,.,TRBJ1-2,TRBD1,CAWRGDSPNYGYTF,TGTGCCTGGAGAGGGGACAGTCCTAACTATGGCTACACCTTC
TRBV30,.,TRBJ1-2,.,CAWSVSREGRSYGYTF,TGTGCCTGGAGTGTATCGAGGGAGGGGCGATCCTATGGCTACACCTTC
TRBV6-6,once,TRBJ1-6,TRBD1,CASSYSTGARNSPLHF,TGTGCCAGCAGTTACTCGACAGGGGCAAGGAATTCACCCCTCCACTTT
TRBV2,.,TRBJ2-1,TRBD2,CASSSGTSNEQFF,TGTGCCAGCAGCTCCGGGACTAGCAATGAGCAGTTCTTC
TRBV6-6,.,TRBJ2-3,TRBD2,CASSPGTSASSTDTQYF,TGTGCCAGCAGTCCTGGGACTAGCGCATCTAGCACAGATACGCAGTATTTT
TRBV2,.,TRBJ2-5,TRBD2,CASTRGRDLETQYF,TGTGCCAGCACCCGGGGGAGGGACCTAGAGACCCAGTACTTC
TRBV5-1,.,TRBJ2-3,TRBD1,CASSLGTGPPRDTQYF,TGCGCCAGCAGCCTAGGGACAGGTCCCCCTAGAGATACGCAGTATTTT
TRBV5-1,.,TRBJ2-1,.,CASSLGDGLYNEQFF,TGCGCCAGCAGCTTAGGAGATGGTCTCTACAATGAGCAGTTCTTC
TRBV7-2,.,TRBJ1-5,.,CASSFVRGNQPQHF,TGTGCCAGCAGCTTCGTTCGGGGAAACCAGCCCCAGCATTTT
TRBV27,.,TRBJ1-1,TRBD1,CASRLGTENTEAFF,TGTGCCAGCAGACTAGGGACAGAGAACACTGAAGCTTTCTTT
TRBV28,.,TRBJ1-6,.,CASSLVQVASSYNSPLHF,TGTGCCAGCAGTTTAGTACAGGTTGCGAGCTCCTATAATTCACCCCTCCACTTT
TRBV28,.,TRBJ1-2,.,CASSFIRVGGYTF,TGTGCCAGCAGTTTTATCAGGGTTGGAGGCTACACCTTC
TRBV6-6,.,TRBJ2-7,.,CASSRQGTTYEQYF,TGTGCCAGCAGTAGACAGGGGACTACCTACGAGCAGTACTTC
TRBV4-1,.,TRBJ1-1,TRBD1,CPTRRQGGEAFF,TGCCCCACCAGACGACAGGGCGGTGAAGCTTTCTTT
TRBV6-1,.,TRBJ2-1,TRBD2,CASSEAPSGGAYNEQFF,TGTGCCAGCAGTGAAGCTCCTAGCGGGGGGGCCTACAATGAGCAGTTCTTC
TRBV19,.,TRBJ1-1,TRBD1,CASSTRTGALNTEAFF,TGTGCCAGTAGTACCCGGACAGGTGCTTTGAACACTGAAGCTTTCTTT
TRBV5-1,.,TRBJ2-3,TRBD2,CASSLVAGASTDTQYF,TGCGCCAGCAGCTTGGTAGCGGGGGCCTCCACAGATACGCAGTATTTT
TRBV5-4,.,TRBJ1-6,.,CASRNKRGLGSPLHF,TGTGCCAGCAGAAATAAGCGGGGACTGGGATCACCCCTCCACTTT